The 23 T cell receptor beta chains given below trace back to one sample, sequenced in a study of blood T cell repertoires in COVID-19. TCRdb's copy holds only in-frame clones and misses some; the assay was immunoSEQ multiplex PCR. The sample shows 450,000 or so clones, less than 95% of them seen only once. The specimen sequenced was PBMCs or T cells enriched from blood (not recorded which). The receptors shown here come from a man aged 18 to 30 who had recovered from COVID-19.

The rearrangement links TRBV10-3 to TRBJ2-7; D remains unclear. Germline V CDR1 and CDR2: ENHRY, SYGVKD. Trimming removed 3 bases from V and 2 bases from J, with 14 bases in between. There are 15 residues in the CDR3. In DNA, the CDR3 is TGTGCCATCAGTGAAGTTACGGAGATACCCTACGAGCAGTACTTC. Translation gives CAISEVTEIPYEQYF.

The rearrangement links TRBV7-3 to TRBJ2-2, with TRBD2 matching over 12 bases. This CDR3 has 16 residues. Germline V CDR1 and CDR2: SGHTA, FQGTGA. Losses at the gene ends were 3 bases for V and 4 bases for J; bases not matched to a gene: 3. CDR3 sequence (DNA): TGTGCCAGCAGCTTCGGGACTAGCGGGCGCACCGGGGAGCTGTTTTTT. Translated: CASSFGTSGRTGELFF. The whole variable domain, filled in from reference TRBV7-3 and TRBJ2-2, reads GAGVSQTPSNKVTEKGKYVELRCDPISGHTALYWYRQSLGQGPEFLIYFQGTGAADDSGLPNDRFFAVRPEGSVSTLKIQRTERGDSAVYLCASSFGTSGRTGELFFGEGSRLTVL.

CDR3 region: CASSYSIGGTEAFF. The DNA of the CDR3 is TGTGCCAGCAGTTACTCGATAGGAGGCACTGAAGCTTTCTTT. V and J are TRBV6-6 and TRBJ1-1; D remains unclear. Germline V CDR1 and CDR2: MNHNY, SVGAGI (reference sequence). This CDR3 region has 14 residues. Trimming took 0 bases from V and 4 from J, leaving 9 bases between them.

CDR3 nucleotide sequence: TGCGCCAGCAGCACTACCCTCAACACTGAAGCTTTCTTT. It specifies CASSTTLNTEAFF. The chain links TRBV5-1 to TRBJ1-1; D gene uncertain. CDR1 SGHRS and CDR2 YFSETQ come from the germline V gene. The CDR3 contains 13 residues. The V and J ends lost 4 bases and 2 bases respectively, with 9 bases between them.

This clone was observed a handful of times. The chain links TRBV5-4 to TRBJ2-5, with TRBD2 matching over 10 bases. In germline, CDR1 is SGHNT, CDR2 YYREEE (reference sequence). The CDR3 is 15 residues long. J was trimmed by 6 bases and V by 0 bases; bases with no gene match: 5. The CDR3 DNA sequence: TGTGCCAGCAGCTTGGGGGCTAGCGGGGGTAAGACCCAGTACTTC. Translating it yields CASSLGASGGKTQYF.

V is TRBV9 and J is TRBJ2-3, with D perhaps matching TRBD2 (6 bases). Trimming pared 4 bases from V and 0 bases from J, leaving 18 bases between. This CDR3 spans 17 amino acids. Germline loops: CDR1 SGDLS, CDR2 YYNGEE. CDR3 in amino acids: CASSPTHPGTSTDTQYF. CDR3 DNA: TGTGCCAGCAGCCCCACCCATCCCGGGACTAGCACAGATACGCAGTATTTT.

The chain joins TRBV9 to TRBJ1-2; D not certain. Looked up from germline, CDR1 is SGDLS and CDR2 is YYNGEE. V lost 2 bases and J 3 bases, leaving 5 bases between the germline ends. The CDR3 has 12 residues. DNA for the CDR3: TGTGCCAGCAGCGTCCATGACTATGGCTACACCTTC. This translates into CASSVHDYGYTF.

J is TRBJ1-2 and V is TRBV4-1; D ambiguous. V was pared by 1 base and J by 7 bases, with 13 bases between. Germline CDR1 reads MGHRA; CDR2 reads YSYEKL. This CDR3 is 14 amino acids long. The DNA for the CDR3 is TGCGCCAGCAGCCAAGTCCCCCCCTCTCCTGGCTACACCTTC. Translated: CASSQVPPSPGYTF.

This clone was observed once. The chain employs TRBV6-5 and TRBJ2-1, with a weak D call TRBD2 (5 bases). V was clipped by 6 bases and J by 5 bases, with 11 bases between them. CDR3 length: 13 amino acids. Per the germline V gene, CDR1 is MNHEY and CDR2 is SVGAGI. The CDR3 nucleotides read TGTGCCAGCAGACGCATCGGGGACAATGAGCAGTTCTTC. This codes for CASRRIGDNEQFF.

This clone was picked up a small number of times. This rearrangement joins TRBV7-8 to TRBJ2-2; tentative D call: TRBD1 (6 bases). Germline lookup yields CDR1 SGHVS and CDR2 FQNEAQ. This CDR3 has 16 residues. Trimming stripped 3 bases from V and 6 bases from J, with 17 bases between. Here the CDR3 reads CASSFHQGLGPGELFF. The CDR3 bases are TGTGCCAGCAGCTTTCATCAGGGGTTGGGGCCCGGGGAGCTGTTTTTT.

This chain links TRBV19 with TRBJ1-5, with D perhaps matching TRBD1 (5 bases). V lost 7 bases, J lost 6 bases, and 16 bases lay in between. CDR1 LNHDA and CDR2 SQIVND come from the germline V gene (reference sequence). The CDR3 is made up of 14 amino acids. In DNA, the CDR3 is TGTGCCAGTACCCCGGCGGGGACCACTCAGCCCCAGCATTTT. It codes for CASTPAGTTQPQHF.

This rearrangement joins TRBV18 to TRBJ2-7; no firm D call. Germline assignment: CDR1 KGHSH and CDR2 LQKENI. The CDR3 is 14 amino acids. The germline V and J ends were trimmed by 4 bases and 5 bases, with 15 bases remaining between them. DNA of the CDR3: TGTGCCAGCTCACGAGGAACCGTCGCCCACGAGCAGTACTTC. Protein: CASSRGTVAHEQYF.

The chain joins TRBV30 to TRBJ1-2; 7 nucleotides align to TRBD1. CDR3 size: 13 residues. The trim removed 2 bases at V and 3 bases at J, leaving 3 bases unmatched. The germline V gene encodes CDR1 GTSNPN and CDR2 SVGIG (reference sequence). In nucleotides, the CDR3 is TGTGCCTGGAGTCGGGACAGCTACTATGGCTACACCTTC. This encodes CAWSRDSYYGYTF.

As regards this clone: An end of the junction differs from the germline gene, which may be a read error. The chain combines TRBV5-1 with TRBJ1-4; 7 positions match TRBD1. Germline V gene lookup returns CDR1 SGHRS and CDR2 YFSETQ. There are 17 residues in the CDR3. The chain's CDR3 is CASSSEPRQGANGKLFF. As DNA, the CDR3 is TGCGCCAGCAGCTCGGAACCGAGACAGGGTGCAAATGGAAAACTGTTTTTT.

The genes are TRBV5-1 and TRBJ2-1; TRBD2 matches 11 bases. Trimming at V came to 4 bases and at J to 6 bases, leaving 6 bases not matched to a gene. This CDR3 spans 15 amino acids. Per the germline V gene, CDR1 is SGHRS and CDR2 is YFSETQ. CDR3 nucleotide sequence: TGCGCCAGCAGCCCGGGACTAGCGGACGTCAATGAGCAGTTCTTC. Its protein product is CASSPGLADVNEQFF.

The chain has TRBV15 and TRBJ2-5, with D perhaps matching TRBD2 (6 bases). Germline lookup yields CDR1 LNHNV and CDR2 YYDKDF (reference sequence). CDR3 length equals 14 residues. The germline V and J ends were trimmed by 0 bases and 9 bases, with 14 bases remaining between them. The CDR3 region has the DNA TGTGCCACCAGCAGAGACGCGGGGCTAGAAGCCCAGTACTTC. It encodes CATSRDAGLEAQYF.

The chain uses TRBV10-3 and TRBJ2-1, with unresolved D. The germline V and J ends were trimmed by 3 bases and 5 bases, with 5 bases remaining between them. The CDR3 contains 12 residues. The germline CDR1 and CDR2 sequences are ENHRY and SYGVKD. DNA of the CDR3: TGTGCCATCAGTGATACAGACAATGAGCAGTTCTTC. Residues: CAISDTDNEQFF.

This sequence joins TRBV19 and TRBJ2-3, with TRBD1 matching 8 bases. The CDR3 runs 14 residues. The germline V gene has CDR1 LNHDA and CDR2 SQIVND (reference sequence). With V trimmed by 4 bases and J by 5 bases, 5 bases remained unmatched. In DNA, the CDR3 is TGTGCCAGTAGTAGAGCAGGGGGCCAAGATACGCAGTATTTT. It is translated as CASSRAGGQDTQYF. The full variable domain, with the rest looked up from reference TRBV19 and TRBJ2-3, is DGGITQSPKYLFRKEGQNVTLSCEQNLNHDAMYWYRQDPGQGLRLIYYSQIVNDFQKGDIAEGYSVSREKKESFPLTVTSAQKNPTAFYLCASSRAGGQDTQYFGPGTRLTVL.

This chain uses TRBV27 with TRBJ1-5; D gene uncertain. Germline CDR1 is MNHEY and CDR2 is SMNVEV (reference sequence). This CDR3 has 14 amino acids. Trimming cost V 7 bases and J 3 bases, with 13 bases left between them. The CDR3: CASTPRENNQPQHF. CDR3 sequence (DNA): TGTGCCAGCACCCCTCGGGAGAACAATCAGCCCCAGCATTTT.

The chain uses TRBV5-4 and TRBJ2-5, with a tentative D call TRBD2 (6 bases). Trimming removed 4 bases at V and 7 bases at J, with 32 bases between. This CDR3 region has 19 residues. Germline CDR1 and CDR2: SGHNT and YYREEE (reference sequence). The CDR3 loop reads CASSPRPGDLYPPDGTQYF. The CDR3 DNA is TGTGCCAGCAGCCCACGGCCGGGAGACCTTTATCCGCCGGACGGGACCCAGTACTTC. The variable domain in full, completed from reference TRBV5-4 and TRBJ2-5, reads ETGVTQSPTHLIKTRGQQVTLRCSSQSGHNTVSWYQQALGQGPQFIFQYYREEENGRGNFPPRFSGLQFPNYSSELNVNALELDDSALYLCASSPRPGDLYPPDGTQYFGPGTRLLVL.

The V and J genes are TRBV3-1 (or the pseudogene TRBV3-2) and TRBJ2-7; tentative D call: TRBD1 (5 bases). Germline-derived CDR1 and CDR2 are LGHDT and YNNKEL (reference sequence). Trimming removed 3 bases at V and 3 bases at J, with 6 bases between. The CDR3 sequence is 12 residues long. CDR3 bases: TGTGCCAGCAGCCAGACAGACTACGAGCAGTACTTC. It codes for CASSQTDYEQYF.

The chain recombines TRBV19 with TRBJ1-6, with a tentative D call TRBD1 (5 bases). Germline V gives CDR1 LNHDA, CDR2 SQIVND (reference sequence). V dropped 3 bases and J dropped 9 bases, with 18 bases sitting between them. CDR3 length equals 16 residues. CDR3 sequence reads: CASSIGSGGMGSPLHF. DNA for the CDR3: TGTGCCAGTAGTATCGGATCGGGGGGAATGGGTTCACCCCTCCACTTT. Full variable domain (outside the CDR3, taken from reference TRBV19 and TRBJ1-6): DGGITQSPKYLFRKEGQNVTLSCEQNLNHDAMYWYRQDPGQGLRLIYYSQIVNDFQKGDIAEGYSVSREKKESFPLTVTSAQKNPTAFYLCASSIGSGGMGSPLHFGNGTRLTVT.

This sequence joins TRBV4-1 and TRBJ1-5; 7 nucleotides match TRBD1. This CDR3 region has 14 residues. The germline gives CDR1 MGHRA, CDR2 YSYEKL. Trimming removed 2 bases from V and 7 bases from J; junction bases left unmatched: 5. This CDR3 is CASSQRDSPQPQHF. In nucleotides, the CDR3 is TGCGCCAGCAGCCAACGGGACAGCCCACAGCCCCAGCATTTT.